What follows is one T cell receptor beta chain and its context. The antigen is undetermined. The source of the sample is a study of cytomegalovirus exposure and HLA in healthy donors. Study-level points and caveats: As was reported, the classifier diagnosed cytomegalovirus status with high specificity and sensitivity. The listing of roughly 160 TCR beta chains classed them as cytomegalovirus-associated. Whilst most TCR sequences proved rare, a subset of public TCRs occurred across many donors.

TCRdb's copy holds only in-frame clones and misses some; the assay was immunoSEQ multiplex PCR. The table includes some 140,000 clones, around nine tenths detected once. The ends were cut back, 1 base at V and 8 bases at J, with 14 bases in the middle. CDR3 length equals 14 residues. Germline loops: CDR1 SEHNR, CDR2 FQNEAQ (reference sequence). This receptor was identified in a man aged 18 to 29 in good health and CMV-seropositive. This rearrangement joins TRBV7-9 to TRBJ1-2; D remains unclear. The sequenced sample consisted of PBMCs. The CDR3 region has the DNA TGTGCCAGCAGCTTAGGTACAGCGGGTATAGGCTACACCTTC. It is translated as CASSLGTAGIGYTF.